The T cell receptor (beta chain) described here comes from a study of human T cells and chemical hapten exposure. Background on the study: TCR yields differed between samples (mainly from small differences in pooled library volume).

Many counts were recorded for this clonotype. Its cognate antigen is unknown. In the original analysis: The median was around 88,000 TCRs per sample, ranging about 20,000 to 700,000. TCRdb reprocessed the RACE reads with MiXCR, giving one entry per CDR3 protein. The V and J calls, along with clone size, are taken from TCRdb and not from the paper's own processing. The data show around 330,000 distinct CDR3 sequences, about 5% seen once. Broader study findings: The study found that DPC sensitization did not change TCRs above 1 in 1000 frequency.

The CDR3 extends over 11 amino acids. The V gene lost 1 base and the J gene lost 6 bases, with 6 bases spanning the gap. Germline V gene data show CDR1 as DFQATT and CDR2 as SNEGSKA (reference sequence). This sample's time point: pre-sensitization, week 0. Treatment reported: therapeutic diphenylcyclopropenone sensitization with weekly scalp DPC. Blood, whole and unfractionated, served as the source for total RNA extraction. This receptor was obtained from a woman aged 18-29 years with alopecia areata. Some clones in this sample may be carry-over from other donors' samples. Sample: whole blood, taken in connection with sensitization to the hapten diphenylcyclopropenone (DPC). The rearrangement links TRBV20-1 to TRBJ1-1; D unresolved. The CDR3 nucleotides read TGCAGTGCTAGAGGTTGGCCTGAAGCTTTCTTT. This codes for CSARGWPEAFF.